This T cell receptor beta chain was documented in a study of graft-versus-host responses after intestinal transplantation. Assay used: immunoSEQ multiplex PCR; TCRdb lists only in-frame clones, some missing. The data show 30,000 or so clones, about 80% seen once. J gave up 9 bases and V 7 bases, and 10 bases lay outside the gene matches. The CDR3 runs to 15 residues. The germline V gene encodes CDR1 SGHAT and CDR2 FQDESV (reference sequence). Comment on this clone: Antigen unknown.

The sample in question was unstimulated CD8+ T cells sorted from spleen or lymph node cells, obtained before intestinal transplant. V is TRBV11-1 and J is TRBJ2-1, with 12 bases that match TRBD2. The clonotype was recovered from a human donor who received an intestinal transplant. CDR3 sequence: CASTYLAGGPGEQFF. The CDR3 DNA follows: TGTGCCAGCACCTACCTAGCGGGAGGGCCCGGTGAGCAGTTCTTC.